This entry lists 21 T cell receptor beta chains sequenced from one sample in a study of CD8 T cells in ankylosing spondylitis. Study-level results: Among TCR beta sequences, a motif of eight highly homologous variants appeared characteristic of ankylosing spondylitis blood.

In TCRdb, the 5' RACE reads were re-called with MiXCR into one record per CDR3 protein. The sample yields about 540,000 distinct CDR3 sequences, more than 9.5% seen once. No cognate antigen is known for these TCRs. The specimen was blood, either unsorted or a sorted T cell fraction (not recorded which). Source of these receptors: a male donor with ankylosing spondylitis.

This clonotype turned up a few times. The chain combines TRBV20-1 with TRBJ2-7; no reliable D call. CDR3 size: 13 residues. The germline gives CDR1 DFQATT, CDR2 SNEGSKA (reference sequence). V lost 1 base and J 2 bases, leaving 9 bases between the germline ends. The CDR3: CSARVKGTYEQYF. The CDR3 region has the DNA TGCAGTGCTAGAGTCAAGGGAACCTACGAGCAGTACTTC.

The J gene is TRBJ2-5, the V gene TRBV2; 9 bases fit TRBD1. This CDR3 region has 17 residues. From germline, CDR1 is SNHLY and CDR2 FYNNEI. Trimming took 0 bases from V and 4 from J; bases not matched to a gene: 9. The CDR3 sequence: CASSEALPTGGGETQYF. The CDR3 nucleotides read TGTGCCAGCAGTGAAGCATTACCGACAGGGGGTGGAGAGACCCAGTACTTC.

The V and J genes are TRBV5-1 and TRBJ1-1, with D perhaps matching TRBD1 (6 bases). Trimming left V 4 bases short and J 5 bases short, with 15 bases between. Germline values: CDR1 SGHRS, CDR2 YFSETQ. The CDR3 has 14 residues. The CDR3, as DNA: TGCGCCAGCAGCCAAACCAGGGGCGGGACTGAAGCTTTCTTT. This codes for CASSQTRGGTEAFF.

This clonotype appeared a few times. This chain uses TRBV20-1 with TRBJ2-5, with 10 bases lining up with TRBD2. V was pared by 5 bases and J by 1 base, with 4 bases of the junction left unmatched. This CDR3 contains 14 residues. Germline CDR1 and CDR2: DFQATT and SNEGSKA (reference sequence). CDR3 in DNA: TGCAGTGCTCGGACTAGCGGAATCCAAGAGACCCAGTACTTC. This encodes CSARTSGIQETQYF.

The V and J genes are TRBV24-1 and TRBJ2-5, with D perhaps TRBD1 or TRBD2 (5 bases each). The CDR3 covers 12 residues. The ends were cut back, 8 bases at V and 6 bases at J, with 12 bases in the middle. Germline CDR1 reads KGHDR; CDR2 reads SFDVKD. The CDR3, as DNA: TGTGCCACCACGGACGAGGGACAGACCCAGTACTTC. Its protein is CATTDEGQTQYF.

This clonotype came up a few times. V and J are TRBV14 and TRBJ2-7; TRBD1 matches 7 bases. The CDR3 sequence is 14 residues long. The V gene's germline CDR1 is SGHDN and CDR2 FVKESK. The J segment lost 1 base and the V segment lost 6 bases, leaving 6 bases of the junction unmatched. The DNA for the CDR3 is TGTGCCAGCAGTTCCCGGGACAGATCCTACGAGCAGTACGTC. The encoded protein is CASSSRDRSYEQYV.

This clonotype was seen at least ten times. DNA of the CDR3: TGTGCCAGCAGTTACATCGGACAGGGAACCAAAAACATTCAGTACTTC. Translated: CASSYIGQGTKNIQYF. The V call is TRBV11-2, the J call TRBJ2-4, with 8 bases that match TRBD1. The CDR3 spans 16 residues. CDR1 and CDR2 (germline): SGHAT, FQNNGV. V lost 6 bases to trimming and J lost 2 bases; unmatched junction nucleotides: 9.

CDR3 DNA: TGTGCCATCAGGCCACAGGGGGCGTCCGGAGCTTTCTTT. This encodes CAIRPQGASGAFF. V is TRBV10-3 and J is TRBJ1-1; 9 bases agree with TRBD1. V gave up 6 bases and J gave up 10 bases; unmatched junction bases: 9. Per germline, CDR1 ENHRY and CDR2 SYGVKD. The CDR3 contains 13 residues.

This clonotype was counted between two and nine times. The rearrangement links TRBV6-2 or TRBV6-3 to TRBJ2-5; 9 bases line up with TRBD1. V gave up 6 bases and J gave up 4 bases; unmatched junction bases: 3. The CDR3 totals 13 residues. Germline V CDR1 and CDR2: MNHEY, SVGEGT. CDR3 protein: CASRTGGRETQYF. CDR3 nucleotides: TGTGCCAGCAGGACAGGGGGAAGAGAGACCCAGTACTTC.

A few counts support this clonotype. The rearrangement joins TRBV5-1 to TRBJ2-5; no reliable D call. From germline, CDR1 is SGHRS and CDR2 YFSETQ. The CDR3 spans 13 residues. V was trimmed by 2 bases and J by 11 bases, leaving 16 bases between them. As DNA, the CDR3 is TGCGCCAGCAGCTTACCCGACGACCTGGATCAGTACTTC. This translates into CASSLPDDLDQYF.

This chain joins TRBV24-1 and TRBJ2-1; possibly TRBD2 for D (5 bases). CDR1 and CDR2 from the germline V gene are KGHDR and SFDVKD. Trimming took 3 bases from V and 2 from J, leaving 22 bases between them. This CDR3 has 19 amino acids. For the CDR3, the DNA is TGTGCCACCAGTGATATGATGACCGGGATATTTCGGACCTACAATGAGCAGTTCTTC. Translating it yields CATSDMMTGIFRTYNEQFF.

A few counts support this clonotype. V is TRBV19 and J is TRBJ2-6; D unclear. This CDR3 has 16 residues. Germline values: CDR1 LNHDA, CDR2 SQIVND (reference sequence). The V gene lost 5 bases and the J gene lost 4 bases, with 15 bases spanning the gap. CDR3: CASSAAQFMGANVLTF. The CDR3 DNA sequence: TGTGCCAGTAGTGCTGCCCAGTTTATGGGGGCCAACGTCCTGACTTTC.

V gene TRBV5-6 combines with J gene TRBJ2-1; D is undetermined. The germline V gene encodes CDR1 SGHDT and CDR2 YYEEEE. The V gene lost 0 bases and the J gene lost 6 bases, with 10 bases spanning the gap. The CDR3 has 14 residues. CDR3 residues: CASSLVTLSNEQFF. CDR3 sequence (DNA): TGTGCCAGCAGCTTGGTGACCCTTTCCAATGAGCAGTTCTTC.

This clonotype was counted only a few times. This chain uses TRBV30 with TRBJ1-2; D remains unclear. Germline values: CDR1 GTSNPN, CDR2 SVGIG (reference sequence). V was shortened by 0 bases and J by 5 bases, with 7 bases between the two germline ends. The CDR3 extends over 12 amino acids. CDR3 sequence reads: CAWSVTGYGYTF. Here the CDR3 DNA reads TGTGCCTGGAGTGTTACCGGATATGGCTACACCTTC. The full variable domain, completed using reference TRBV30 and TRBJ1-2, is SQTIHQWPATLVQPVGSPLSLECTVEGTSNPNLYWYRQAAGRGLQLLFYSVGIGQISSEVPQNLSASRPQDRQFILSSKKLLLSDSGFYLCAWSVTGYGYTFGSGTRLTVV.

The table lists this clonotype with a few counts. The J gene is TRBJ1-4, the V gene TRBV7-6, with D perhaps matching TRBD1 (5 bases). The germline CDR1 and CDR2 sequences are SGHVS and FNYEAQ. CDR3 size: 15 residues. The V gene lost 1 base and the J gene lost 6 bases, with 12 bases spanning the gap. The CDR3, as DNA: TGTGCCAGCAGCTTAGTATGGGGGAAGGATGAAAAACTGTTTTTT. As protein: CASSLVWGKDEKLFF.

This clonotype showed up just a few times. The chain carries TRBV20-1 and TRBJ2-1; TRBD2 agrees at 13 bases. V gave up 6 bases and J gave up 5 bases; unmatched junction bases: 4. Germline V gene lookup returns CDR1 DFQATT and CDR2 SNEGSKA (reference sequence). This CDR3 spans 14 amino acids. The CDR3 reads CSAGLAGSDNEQFF. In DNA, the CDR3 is TGCAGTGCGGGACTAGCGGGAAGCGACAATGAGCAGTTCTTC.

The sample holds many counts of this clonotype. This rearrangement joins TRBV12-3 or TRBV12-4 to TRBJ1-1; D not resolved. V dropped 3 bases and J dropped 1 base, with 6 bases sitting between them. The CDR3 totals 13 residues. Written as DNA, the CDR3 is TGTGCCAGCAGTTTGAACCCGAACACTGAAGCTTTCTTT. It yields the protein CASSLNPNTEAFF.

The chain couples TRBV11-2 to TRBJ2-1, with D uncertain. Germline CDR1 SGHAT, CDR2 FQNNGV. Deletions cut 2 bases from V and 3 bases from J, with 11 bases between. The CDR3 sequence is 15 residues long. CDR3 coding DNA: TGTGCCAGCAGCTTATTAGGAGACCGCTACAATGAGCAGTTCTTC. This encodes CASSLLGDRYNEQFF.

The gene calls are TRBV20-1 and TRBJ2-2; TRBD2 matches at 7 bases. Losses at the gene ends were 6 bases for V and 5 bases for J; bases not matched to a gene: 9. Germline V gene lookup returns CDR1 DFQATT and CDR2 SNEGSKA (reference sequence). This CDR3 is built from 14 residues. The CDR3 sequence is CSASRAGETGELFF. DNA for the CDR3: TGCAGTGCCAGCAGGGCGGGAGAGACCGGGGAGCTGTTTTTT.

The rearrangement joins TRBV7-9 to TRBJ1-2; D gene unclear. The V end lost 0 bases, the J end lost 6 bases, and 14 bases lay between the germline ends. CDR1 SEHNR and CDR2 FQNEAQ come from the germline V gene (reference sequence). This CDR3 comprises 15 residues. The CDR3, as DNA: TGTGCCAGCAGCTTAGCTGGGGTTTCGGAGAATGGCTACACCTTC. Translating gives CASSLAGVSENGYTF.

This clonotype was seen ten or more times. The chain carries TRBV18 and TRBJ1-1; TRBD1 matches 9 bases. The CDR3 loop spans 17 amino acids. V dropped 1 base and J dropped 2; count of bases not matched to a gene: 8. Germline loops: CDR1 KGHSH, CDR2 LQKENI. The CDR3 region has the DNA TGTGCCAGCTCACCACGGGGACAGGGCCACGCTAACACTGAAGCTTTCTTT. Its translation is CASSPRGQGHANTEAFF.